A single count supports the clone carrying this T cell receptor beta chain. The sample comes from a study of shared clonotypes between healthy human individuals. With V trimmed by 4 bases and J by 10 bases, 13 bases remained unmatched. Looked up from germline, CDR1 is SGHRS and CDR2 is YFSETQ. This CDR3 has 16 residues. Profiled with immunoSEQ multiplex PCR; TCRdb holds only in-frame clones, not every one. Altogether approximately 2.3 million clones are present, 80% to 95% being singletons, with the ten largest covering about 0.37%. The source material was naive CD4+ T cells from PBMCs. Regarding subset: CD45RA+ positively selected. The chain couples TRBV5-1 to TRBJ2-1; 11 nucleotides align to TRBD2. This clonotype originated in a man aged 18 to 30 in good health. Some clones in this sample may be carry-over from other donors' samples. CDR3 DNA sequence: TGCGCCAGCAGCCGGCAAGGGACTAGCGGAGCGGAAGAGCAGTTCTTC. Translating gives CASSRQGTSGAEEQFF.